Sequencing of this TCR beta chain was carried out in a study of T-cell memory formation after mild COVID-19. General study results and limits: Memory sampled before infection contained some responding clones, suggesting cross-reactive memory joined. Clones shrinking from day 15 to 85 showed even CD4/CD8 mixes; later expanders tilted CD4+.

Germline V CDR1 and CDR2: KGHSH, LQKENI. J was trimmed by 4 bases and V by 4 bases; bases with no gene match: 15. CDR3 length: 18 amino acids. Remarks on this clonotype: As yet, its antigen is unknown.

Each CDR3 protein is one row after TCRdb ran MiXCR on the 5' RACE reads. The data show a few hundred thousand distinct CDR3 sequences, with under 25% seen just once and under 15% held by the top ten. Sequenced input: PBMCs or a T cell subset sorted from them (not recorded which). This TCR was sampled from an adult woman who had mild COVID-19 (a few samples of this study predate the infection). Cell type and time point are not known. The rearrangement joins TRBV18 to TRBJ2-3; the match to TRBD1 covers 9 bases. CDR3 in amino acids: CASSQQGARLRPPDTQYF. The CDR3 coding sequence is TGTGCCAGCTCACAACAGGGGGCGCGACTTAGGCCCCCAGATACGCAGTATTTT.